This T cell receptor (gamma chain) was obtained from a study of gamma delta lymphoproliferative disorders and STAT genes. Looking at the study overall: Each gamma-chain library started from at least 50 ng of genomic DNA, using the LymphoTrack Dx TCRG Assay. The EuroClonality-NGS protocol was used to prepare delta libraries.

General study points: Most major patient clonotypes were shared with at least one healthy donor. Delta repertoires did not separate groups, but patient gamma repertoires clustered apart.

PBMCs from patients and controls supplied the genomic DNA for sequencing. J lost 6 bases, V lost 8 bases, and 16 bases had no gene match. CDR1 and CDR2 (germline): EGSTGY, YDSYTSSV. The CDR3 has 14 amino acids. TCRdb re-called the multiplex PCR reads via CATT. The sample has 1,500 to 2,000 gamma-chain clones; around 9.6% are singletons. This clone qualifies as medium-sized (0.01 to 0.1%). As yet, its antigen is unknown. Material for sequencing was blood. The rearrangement links TRGV4 to TRGJ1 or TRGJ2. The J gene was not available in TCRdb and was assigned here by matching the DNA to germline segments. This clonotype was sampled from a human donor in good health. DNA of the CDR3: TGTGCCACCTTATTACCCTTTACCCGTTATAAGAAACTCTTT. It translates to CATLLPFTRYKKLF.